These 20 T cell receptor beta chains share one sample of origin, sequenced in a study of molecular identifiers for immune sequencing clone quantification. TCRdb reprocessed the PCR reads with MiXCR, giving one entry per CDR3 protein. The sample shows more than 85,000 distinct CDR3 sequences, 30% to 35% of them seen only once. Sequenced: naive CD8+ T cells from blood, with Jurkat cell RNA spiked in. Subset specified: FACS-sorted CD8+CD4-CCR7+CD45RA+ naive T cells. The receptors were gathered from a human donor in good health. Some libraries in this study had Jurkat cell RNA spiked in.

This clonotype was recorded at least ten times. This sequence joins TRBV18 and TRBJ1-5, with unresolved D. The CDR3 extends over 12 amino acids. CDR1 is KGHSH, CDR2 LQKENI, per germline. V lost 5 bases, J lost 5 bases, and 7 bases lay in between. CDR3: CASSTEDQPQHF. The CDR3 nucleotides read TGTGCCAGCTCAACGGAGGATCAGCCCCAGCATTTT.

This chain uses TRBV9 with TRBJ2-7, with D uncertain. Germline CDR1 is SGDLS and CDR2 is YYNGEE. CDR3 length equals 16 residues. The V end lost 4 bases, the J end lost 0 bases, and 17 bases lay between the germline ends. CDR3: CASSPEVAASSYEQYF. CDR3 in DNA: TGTGCCAGCAGCCCCGAGGTGGCGGCTAGCTCCTACGAGCAGTACTTC.

This clonotype was recorded many times. J is TRBJ2-3 and V is TRBV7-2; 8 positions agree with TRBD2. CDR1 is SGHTA, CDR2 FQGNSA, per germline. The CDR3 is made up of 16 amino acids. The trim removed 1 base at V and 5 bases at J, leaving 8 bases unmatched. CDR3 sequence: CASSLVAREGGDTQYF. The CDR3 region has the DNA TGTGCCAGCAGCTTAGTGGCCCGGGAGGGCGGAGATACGCAGTATTTT.

Comment on this clonotype: A read error may be the cause here, since a much bigger clone is one base away. The genes are TRBV28 and TRBJ1-1; D uncertain. The V and J ends lost 3 bases and 1 base respectively, with 9 bases between them. The CDR3 length is 14 residues. The V gene's germline CDR1 is MDHEN and CDR2 SYDVKM. For the CDR3, the DNA is TGTGCCAGCAGTTTCATATGGCCGAACACTGAAGCTTTCTTT. It translates to CASSFIWPNTEAFF.

The V call is TRBV11-2, the J call TRBJ2-2; 10 bases agree with TRBD2. CDR1 SGHAT and CDR2 FQNNGV come from the germline V gene. This CDR3 has 15 amino acids. V shed 6 bases, J shed 4 bases, and the junction held 5 bases outside the gene matches. The CDR3 nucleotides are TGTGCCAGCAGACCTAGCGGGAGCCCCACCGGGGAGCTGTTTTTT. The encoded protein is CASRPSGSPTGELFF.

This clonotype showed up many times. J is TRBJ1-1 and V is TRBV28; D remains unclear. The germline V gene has CDR1 MDHEN and CDR2 SYDVKM. Trimming cost V 3 bases and J 5 bases, with 4 bases left between them. This CDR3 spans 11 amino acids. Written as DNA, the CDR3 is TGTGCCAGCAGTTTTCCTACTGAAGCTTTCTTT. Its protein product is CASSFPTEAFF.

This clonotype was seen only a few times. This sequence joins TRBV3-1 and TRBJ2-5; no clear D. The CDR3 spans 14 residues. Germline V gene lookup returns CDR1 LGHDT and CDR2 YNNKEL (reference sequence). Trimming took 1 base from V and 2 from J, leaving 8 bases between them. The CDR3 nucleotides are TGTGCCAGCAGCCAAGCGGAGCCACAAGAGACCCAGTACTTC. Protein: CASSQAEPQETQYF.

This clonotype occurred many times. V gene TRBV7-6 combines with J gene TRBJ2-5; 11 bases agree with TRBD2. This CDR3 is built from 15 residues. Germline V gene lookup returns CDR1 SGHVS and CDR2 FNYEAQ. Trimming cost V 2 bases and J 1 base; bases outside gene matches: 0. The CDR3 bases are TGTGCCAGCAGCTTACTAGCGGGGGGCCAAGAGACCCAGTACTTC. This translates into CASSLLAGGQETQYF. Full variable domain (rest looked up from reference TRBV7-6 and TRBJ2-5): GAGVSQSPRYKVTKRGQDVALRCDPISGHVSLYWYRQALGQGPEFLTYFNYEAQQDKSGLPNDRFSAERPEGSISTLTIQRTEQRDSAMYRCASSLLAGGQETQYFGPGTRLLVL.

The chain is built from TRBV7-8 and TRBJ2-1; 8 nucleotides agree with TRBD1. Looked up from germline, CDR1 is SGHVS and CDR2 is FQNEAQ. This CDR3 comprises 11 residues. The V gene end was trimmed by 4 bases and the J gene end by 12 bases; junction bases not matched to a gene: 2. For the CDR3, the DNA is TGTGCCAGCAGCTCCGGGACAGGGCAGTTCTTC. As protein: CASSSGTGQFF.

On this clonotype itself: No conserved phenylalanine or tryptophan is present at the end of the CDR3, so a read error is the likely explanation. The CDR3 is CASSPTHRANQPQHI. In nucleotides, the CDR3 is TGCGCCAGCAGCCCTACCCACAGGGCGAATCAGCCCCAGCATATT. J is TRBJ1-5 and V is TRBV4-3; D might be TRBD1 (6 bases). The CDR3 is 15 residues long. The V and J ends lost 4 bases and 4 bases respectively, with 14 bases between them. Germline loops: CDR1 LGHNA, CDR2 YSLEER.

On this clonotype itself: This may come from a read error, since a much larger clone is one base off. The chain couples TRBV7-9 to TRBJ1-5; 8 bases align to TRBD1. The V gene end was trimmed by 7 bases and the J gene end by 7 bases; junction bases not matched to a gene: 9. The CDR3 runs 14 residues. CDR1 and CDR2 from the germline V gene are SEHNR and FQNEAQ (reference sequence). CDR3 coding DNA: TGTGCCAGCAACTCCGACAGGGGCCAACAGCCCCAGCATTTT. Translation: CASNSDRGQQPQHF. Filled out from reference TRBV7-9 and TRBJ1-5, the complete variable domain reads DTGVSQNPRHKITKRGQNVTFRCDPISEHNRLYWYRQTLGQGPEFLTYFQNEAQLEKSRLLSDRFSAERPKGSFSTLEIQRTEQGDSAMYLCASNSDRGQQPQHFGDGTRLSIL.

This clonotype has just one count. The genes are TRBV10-2 and TRBJ1-5; 7 nucleotides agree with TRBD1. Germline lookup yields CDR1 WSHSY and CDR2 SAAADI. With V trimmed by 4 bases and J by 9 bases, 9 bases remained unmatched. The CDR3 has 14 residues. DNA for the CDR3: TGCGCCAGCAGTGTAACAGGGGCTCATCGGCCCCAGCATTTT. Translated, it gives CASSVTGAHRPQHF.

This clonotype was found once. The final CDR3 position lacks the conserved phenylalanine or tryptophan, pointing to a likely read error. No DNA is shown, since the ends of the CDR3 on it are uncertain; the CDR3 is the one TCRdb lists. This chain links TRBV21-1 with TRBJ2-5. TRBV21-1 is tagged as a pseudogene. The CDR3 numbers 13 amino acids, ends counted. The CDR3 is CASSKEKQETQYL.

In the case of this clonotype: A read error is possible here, since a much larger clone lies one base away. The genes are TRBV18 and TRBJ1-6; D not certain. The CDR3 is 17 residues long. CDR1 KGHSH and CDR2 LQKENI come from the germline V gene. The CDR3 nucleotides read TGTGCCAGCTCACCGGGATCCCTCCTCGGATATAATCCACCCCTCCACTTT. Its protein product is CASSPGSLLGYNPPLHF.

This chain links TRBV27 with TRBJ2-3; D unresolved. The V and J ends lost 3 bases and 8 bases respectively, with 21 bases between them. The CDR3 totals 16 residues. Germline assignment: CDR1 MNHEY and CDR2 SMNVEV (reference sequence). The CDR3 loop reads CASSFGPPGASVTQYF. In DNA form, the CDR3 reads TGTGCCAGCAGTTTCGGTCCTCCCGGCGCCTCAGTTACGCAGTATTTT.

The table lists this clonotype with a count of one. Just one base apart from a much larger clone, this may be a read error. The V and J genes are TRBV19 and TRBJ2-1; D perhaps matches TRBD2 (6 bases). There are 14 residues in the CDR3. From germline, CDR1 is LNHDA and CDR2 SQIVND (reference sequence). The CDR3 loop reads CASTVAASYNERFF. DNA of the CDR3: TGTGCCAGTACCGTAGCGGCCTCCTACAATGAGCGGTTCTTC.

The chain employs TRBV6-2 or TRBV6-3 and TRBJ1-3, with TRBD1 identical over 7 bases. This CDR3 is 19 amino acids long. CDR1 and CDR2 (germline): MNHEY, SVGEGT. With V trimmed by 2 bases and J by 1 base, 14 bases remained unmatched. CDR3 in DNA: TGTGCCAGCAGTTACCGGCGGTCGGAAGGGGGCCGATCTGGAAACACCATATATTTT. It codes for CASSYRRSEGGRSGNTIYF.

Of note for this clonotype: With a much larger clone just one base away, this may be a read error. The V gene is TRBV28, the J gene TRBJ2-7; D may be TRBD1 (6 bases). There are 14 residues in the CDR3. The V end lost 6 bases, the J end lost 12 bases, and 24 bases lay between the germline ends. Germline lookup yields CDR1 MDHEN and CDR2 SYDVKM. The CDR3 sequence is CASRSTGYGSGSYF. CDR3 nucleotides: TGTGCCAGCAGAAGTACAGGGTACGGGTCTGGTTCGTACTTC.

This clonotype occurred many times. The chain recombines TRBV27 with TRBJ2-3; D is possibly TRBD1 (6 bases). The V end was cut by 4 bases, the J end by 5 bases, with 16 bases between. The germline gives CDR1 MNHEY, CDR2 SMNVEV (reference sequence). The CDR3 sequence is 15 residues long. The CDR3 coding sequence is TGTGCCAGCAGTTCACTACAGGGTATAGGAGATACGCAGTATTTT. Translated: CASSSLQGIGDTQYF.

The chain has TRBV19 and TRBJ1-3, with a tentative D call TRBD1 (5 bases). The CDR3 is 13 amino acids. The germline V gene encodes CDR1 LNHDA and CDR2 SQIVND (reference sequence). V lost 3 bases and J lost 6, with 9 bases in between. The CDR3, as DNA: TGTGCCAGTAGTATCCGGGGCCAAAACACCATATATTTT. Encoded protein: CASSIRGQNTIYF.